This TCR beta chain stems from a study of Graves' ophthalmopathy and Graves' hyperthyroidism. Study-level information: Peripheral blood (taken before any treatment) was collected at initial diagnosis.

Study results and limitations: Its predictions of ophthalmopathy progression gave the model approximately 65% sensitivity and 72% to 85% specificity.

V lost 4 bases and J lost 0; bases outside the gene matches: 5. The CDR3 is 15 residues long. A word on this clonotype: Its target is unknown.

Amplification from RNA transcripts yielded the TCR beta CDR3 regions. RT-PCR with HTBI primers came first, then second-round multiplex PCR. TCRdb called the multiplex PCR reads again in MiXCR, with one record for every CDR3 protein. Among 350,000 to 450,000 distinct CDR3 sequences listed, about 18% were seen once. Sequences were obtained from peripheral blood. This clonotype originated in a woman between 18 and 30 years old with Graves' ophthalmopathy. The V and J genes are TRBV12-3 or TRBV12-4 and TRBJ1-2; 7 bases align to TRBD1. CDR3: CASSSLGQSNYGYTF. The CDR3 nucleotides are TGTGCCAGCAGTTCCCTGGGACAGTCTAACTATGGCTACACCTTC.